The 11 T cell receptor beta chains presented below share a single source sample, sequenced in a study of cytomegalovirus exposure and HLA in healthy donors. Profiled with immunoSEQ multiplex PCR; TCRdb holds only in-frame clones, not every one. The sample comprises roughly 100,000 clones, approximately 90% of which are singletons, and 4% rests with the top ten. The sample was PBMCs. The receptors originated from a woman aged 18-35 years in good health and CMV-seropositive.

The chain recombines TRBV4-2 with TRBJ2-5, with 9 bases that match TRBD2. Germline V gives CDR1 LGHNA, CDR2 YNFKEQ. Losses at the gene ends were 1 base for V and 1 base for J; bases not matched to a gene: 1. CDR3 length: 15 amino acids. As DNA, the CDR3 is TGTGCCAGCAGCCAAGCAGCGGGGGGCCAAGAGACCCAGTACTTC. It is translated as CASSQAAGGQETQYF.

CDR3 residues: CSAHRDRLFF. CDR3 in DNA: TGCAGTGCTCACCGGGACAGGTTGTTTTTT. The gene calls are TRBV20-1 and TRBJ1-4, with 8 bases identical to TRBD1. Germline assignment: CDR1 DFQATT and CDR2 SNEGSKA (reference sequence). This CDR3 spans 10 amino acids. J gave up 15 bases and V 5 bases, and 5 bases lay outside the gene matches.

The rearrangement uses TRBV11-2 and TRBJ2-2; 12 bases align to TRBD2. V was clipped by 5 bases and J by 4 bases; unmatched bases: 8. The CDR3 is made up of 17 amino acids. CDR1 and CDR2 from the germline V gene are SGHAT and FQNNGV. The CDR3 nucleotides are TGTGCCAGCAGCCCCGTCCCTAGCGGGGGGGGCACCGGGGAGCTGTTTTTT. Translated, it gives CASSPVPSGGGTGELFF.

This rearrangement joins TRBV4-1 to TRBJ2-1, with TRBD2 as a possible D gene (5 bases). Germline V gene data show CDR1 as MGHRA and CDR2 as YSYEKL. This CDR3 comprises 14 residues. Trimming left V 4 bases short and J 6 bases short, with 13 bases between. Written as DNA, the CDR3 is TGCGCCAGCAGCCGGAGCGGAGAAACCAATGAGCAGTTCTTC. Its translation: CASSRSGETNEQFF.

The J gene is TRBJ2-3, the V gene TRBV7-3; D is unresolved. The CDR3 extends over 12 amino acids. V was shortened by 2 bases and J by 9 bases, with 9 bases between the two germline ends. Germline V gene data show CDR1 as SGHTA and CDR2 as FQGTGA. The CDR3: CASSLSSKTQYF. For the CDR3, the DNA is TGTGCCAGCAGCTTATCATCTAAGACGCAGTATTTT. The full variable domain, with the rest looked up from reference TRBV7-3 and TRBJ2-3, is GAGVSQTPSNKVTEKGKYVELRCDPISGHTALYWYRQSLGQGPEFLIYFQGTGAADDSGLPNDRFFAVRPEGSVSTLKIQRTERGDSAVYLCASSLSSKTQYFGPGTRLTVL.

A single count supports this clone. The rearrangement uses TRBV11-2 and TRBJ1-1; no definite D call. Germline V lookup: CDR1 SGHAT, CDR2 FQNNGV. Trimming took 8 bases from V and 3 from J, leaving 16 bases between them. This CDR3 region has 14 residues. DNA of the CDR3: TGTGCCAGCCTCCTAATCGGGAACCACACTGAAGCTTTCTTT. It encodes CASLLIGNHTEAFF.

This sequence joins TRBV6-4 and TRBJ2-5; TRBD2 agrees at 8 bases. The trim removed 8 bases at V and 4 bases at J, leaving 6 bases unmatched. Germline CDR1 and CDR2: MRHNA and SNTAGT. The CDR3 totals 13 residues. The CDR3 DNA reads TGTGCCAGCTCGCGGGAGGACCGAGAGACCCAGTACTTC. Translating it yields CASSREDRETQYF.

The chain employs TRBV7-9 and TRBJ2-3, with 9 bases identical to TRBD2. With V trimmed by 5 bases and J by 4 bases, 13 bases remained unmatched. Germline V CDR1 and CDR2: SEHNR, FQNEAQ (reference sequence). The CDR3 totals 17 residues. CDR3 in amino acids: CASSPRFGGRAADTQYF. In DNA, the CDR3 is TGTGCCAGCAGCCCGCGTTTTGGCGGGAGGGCCGCAGATACGCAGTATTTT.

V usage is TRBV29-1 and J usage is TRBJ2-7, with 13 positions matching TRBD2. The V gene end was trimmed by 6 bases and the J gene end by 3 bases; junction bases not matched to a gene: 8. Germline-derived CDR1 and CDR2 are SQVTM and ANQGSEA. The CDR3 extends over 15 amino acids. CDR3 residues: CSVGGLAGNFYEQYF. The CDR3, as DNA: TGCAGCGTAGGGGGACTAGCGGGAAACTTCTACGAGCAGTACTTC.

For the CDR3, the DNA is TGTGCCAGCAAACCGGGACAGGGAAGATCGATCCATGGCTACACCTTC. Translating gives CASKPGQGRSIHGYTF. V is TRBV11-3 and J is TRBJ1-2, with 9 bases that match TRBD1. The germline gives CDR1 SGHNT, CDR2 YENEEA. Trimming removed 7 bases from V and 6 bases from J; junction bases left unmatched: 15. The CDR3 is 16 amino acids.

This clone has just one count. The J gene is TRBJ2-7, the V gene TRBV28, with D possibly being TRBD1 (8 bases). CDR1 and CDR2 from the germline V gene are MDHEN and SYDVKM. The CDR3 sequence is 15 residues long. Trimming took off 4 bases at V and 6 bases at J, with 19 bases between the two ends. In DNA form, the CDR3 reads TGTGCCAGCAGTTACTTACAGGGGGGGACCGGCGAGCAGTACTTC. It yields the protein CASSYLQGGTGEQYF. Looking up the rest from reference TRBV28 and TRBJ2-7 gives the full variable domain: DVKVTQSSRYLVKRTGEKVFLECVQDMDHENMFWYRQDPGLGLRLIYFSYDVKMKEKGDIPEGYSVSREKKERFSLILESASTNQTSMYLCASSYLQGGTGEQYFGPGTRLTVT.